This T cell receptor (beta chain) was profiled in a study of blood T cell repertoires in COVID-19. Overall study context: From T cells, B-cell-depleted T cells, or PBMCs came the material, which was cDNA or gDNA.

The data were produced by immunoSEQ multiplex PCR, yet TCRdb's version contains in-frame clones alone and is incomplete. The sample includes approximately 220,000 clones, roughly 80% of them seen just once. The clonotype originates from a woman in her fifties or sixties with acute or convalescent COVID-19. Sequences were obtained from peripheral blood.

CDR3 bases: TGCGCCAGCAGCGGGCCCCAAGAGACCCAGTACTTC. This encodes CASSGPQETQYF. V gene TRBV5-1 combines with J gene TRBJ2-5; D ambiguous. The germline gives CDR1 SGHRS, CDR2 YFSETQ. The CDR3 runs 12 residues. V lost 4 bases and J lost 1, with 5 bases in between.